This T cell receptor beta chain was obtained from a study of cytomegalovirus exposure and HLA in healthy donors. In the case of this clone: Its specificity is not known.

Findings and limits, study-wide: From TCR beta sequences, most subjects' HLA-A and HLA-B alleles were reportedly predicted accurately. CMV antigen specificity of a few CMV-associated chains was confirmed in vitro. Later analysis identified a missense DCLRE1C variant that was linked to TCR beta V- and J-gene trimming.

The CDR3 is made up of 13 amino acids. J lost 2 bases, V lost 11 bases, and 7 bases had no gene match. Germline-derived CDR1 and CDR2 are SNHLY and FYNNEI. 60 Vbeta and 13 Jbeta primers were used in PCR. Profiled with immunoSEQ multiplex PCR; TCRdb holds only in-frame clones, not every one. The table records 70,000 to 100,000 clones, nearly 80% of them present only once. The sequencing sample was made of PBMCs. This TCR came from a woman in her 50s in good health and CMV-seropositive. This chain links TRBV2 with TRBJ1-1; 8 bases line up with TRBD1. The CDR3 sequence is CAGRTGSNTEAFF. CDR3 DNA sequence: TGTGCCGGGAGGACAGGGAGTAACACTGAAGCTTTCTTT. Using reference TRBV2 and TRBJ1-1 for the parts outside the CDR3, the full variable domain is EPEVTQTPSHQVTQMGQEVILRCVPISNHLYFYWYRQILGQKVEFLVSFYNNEISEKSEIFDDQFSVERPDGSNFTLKIRSTKLEDSAMYFCAGRTGSNTEAFFGQGTRLTVV.